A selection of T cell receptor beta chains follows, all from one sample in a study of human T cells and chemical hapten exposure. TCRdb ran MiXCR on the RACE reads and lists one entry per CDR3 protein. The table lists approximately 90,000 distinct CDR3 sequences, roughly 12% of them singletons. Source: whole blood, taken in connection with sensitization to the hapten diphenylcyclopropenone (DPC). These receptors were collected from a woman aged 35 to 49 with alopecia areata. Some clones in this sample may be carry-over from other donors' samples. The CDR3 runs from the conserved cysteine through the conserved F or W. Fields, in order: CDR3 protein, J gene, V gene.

CDR3aa: CASRSSRGSTDTQYF; j_gene: TRBJ2-3; v_gene: TRBV11-2
CDR3aa: CASSLTAMNTEAFF; j_gene: TRBJ1-1; v_gene: TRBV7-2
CDR3aa: CSAHLAGSYNEQFF; j_gene: TRBJ2-1; v_gene: TRBV20-1
CDR3aa: CASSRTVNTGELFF; j_gene: TRBJ2-2; v_gene: TRBV27
CDR3aa: CASSGDGLAYEQYF; j_gene: TRBJ2-7; v_gene: TRBV18
CDR3aa: CSAQTGVPNEQYF; j_gene: TRBJ2-7; v_gene: TRBV20-1
CDR3aa: CASSETTGSTDTQYF; j_gene: TRBJ2-3; v_gene: TRBV6-1
CDR3aa: CASSLRSKGATNEKLFF; j_gene: TRBJ1-4; v_gene: TRBV7-9
CDR3aa: CASSLMQAMNTEAFF; j_gene: TRBJ1-1; v_gene: TRBV7-2
CDR3aa: CASSPGTGASMYTQYF; j_gene: TRBJ2-3; v_gene: TRBV18
CDR3aa: CASNSGAANTEAFF; j_gene: TRBJ1-1; v_gene: TRBV28
CDR3aa: CASSTGQPNQPQHF; j_gene: TRBJ1-5; v_gene: TRBV18
CDR3aa: CASSPPSGATYEQYF; j_gene: TRBJ2-7; v_gene: TRBV7-9
CDR3aa: CASSLQFSLAGGGEQYF; j_gene: TRBJ2-7; v_gene: TRBV27
CDR3aa: CASSLLALGTQYF; j_gene: TRBJ2-5; v_gene: TRBV3-1
CDR3aa: CASNPGDRYQPQHF; j_gene: TRBJ1-5; v_gene: TRBV6-2/TRBV6-3
CDR3aa: CASSFSRLAGVNEQFF; j_gene: TRBJ2-1; v_gene: TRBV7-9
CDR3aa: CASSYSSGQGIAEAFF; j_gene: TRBJ1-1; v_gene: TRBV6-5
CDR3aa: CSARPGGQPQHF; j_gene: TRBJ1-5; v_gene: TRBV20-1
CDR3aa: CASSQDPAGGGSSTEAFF; j_gene: TRBJ1-1; v_gene: TRBV4-1
CDR3aa: CSADRGRHYGYTF; j_gene: TRBJ1-2; v_gene: TRBV20-1
CDR3aa: CASGPGQGINEQYF; j_gene: TRBJ2-7; v_gene: TRBV7-6
CDR3aa: CASRLTSGPYNEQFF; j_gene: TRBJ2-1; v_gene: TRBV7-9
CDR3aa: CASRTDYNSPLHF; j_gene: TRBJ1-6; v_gene: TRBV5-5
CDR3aa: CASRRDPNTEAFF; j_gene: TRBJ1-1; v_gene: TRBV7-3
CDR3aa: CASSLAGTGDTQYF; j_gene: TRBJ2-3; v_gene: TRBV5-1
CDR3aa: CSVGDLFYNEQFF; j_gene: TRBJ2-1; v_gene: TRBV29-1
CDR3aa: CASSWDSNEKLFF; j_gene: TRBJ1-4; v_gene: TRBV27
CDR3aa: CASSPGTGSTYEQYF; j_gene: TRBJ2-7; v_gene: TRBV5-4
CDR3aa: CASSIYRGSGELFF; j_gene: TRBJ2-2; v_gene: TRBV28
CDR3aa: CASSRAGLAGYNEQFF; j_gene: TRBJ2-1; v_gene: TRBV6-5
CDR3aa: CASSPMRQHLPQNTIYF; j_gene: TRBJ1-3; v_gene: TRBV18
CDR3aa: CASSQDGGGAFEAFF; j_gene: TRBJ1-1; v_gene: TRBV14